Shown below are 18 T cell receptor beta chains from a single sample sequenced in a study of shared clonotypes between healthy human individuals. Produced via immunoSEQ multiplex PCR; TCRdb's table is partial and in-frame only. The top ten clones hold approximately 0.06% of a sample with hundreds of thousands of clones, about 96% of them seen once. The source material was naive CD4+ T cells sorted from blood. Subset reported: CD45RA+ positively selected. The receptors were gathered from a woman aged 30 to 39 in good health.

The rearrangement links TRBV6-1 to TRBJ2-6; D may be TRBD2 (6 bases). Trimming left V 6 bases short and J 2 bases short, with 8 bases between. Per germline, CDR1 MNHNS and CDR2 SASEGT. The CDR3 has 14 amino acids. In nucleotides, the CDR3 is TGTGCCAGCAGGGAGGGAGCTGGGGCCAACGTCCTGACTTTC. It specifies CASREGAGANVLTF.

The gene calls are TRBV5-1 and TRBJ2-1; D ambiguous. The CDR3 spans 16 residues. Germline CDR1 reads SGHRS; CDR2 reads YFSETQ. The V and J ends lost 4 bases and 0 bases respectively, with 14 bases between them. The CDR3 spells CASSLRPQSSYNEQFF. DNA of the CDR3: TGCGCCAGCAGCCTACGACCCCAAAGCTCCTACAATGAGCAGTTCTTC.

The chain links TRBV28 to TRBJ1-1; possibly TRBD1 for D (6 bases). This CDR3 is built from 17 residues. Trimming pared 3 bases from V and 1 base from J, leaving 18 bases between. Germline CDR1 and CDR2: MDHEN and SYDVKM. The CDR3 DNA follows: TGTGCCAGCAGTTTGCCCCCTTGGGACACCGAGAACACTGAAGCTTTCTTT. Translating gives CASSLPPWDTENTEAFF.

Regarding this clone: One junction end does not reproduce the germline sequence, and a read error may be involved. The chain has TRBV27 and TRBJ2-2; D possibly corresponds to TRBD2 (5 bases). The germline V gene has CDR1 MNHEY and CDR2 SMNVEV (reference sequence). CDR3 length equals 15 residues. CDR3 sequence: CASSSLSGATVELFF. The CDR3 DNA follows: TGTGCCAGCAGTTCCTTGAGCGGTGCAACCGTGGAGCTGTTTTTT.

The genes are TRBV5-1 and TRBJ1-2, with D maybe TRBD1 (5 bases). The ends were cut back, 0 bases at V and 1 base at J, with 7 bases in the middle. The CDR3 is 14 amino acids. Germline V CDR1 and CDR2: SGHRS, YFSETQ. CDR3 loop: CASSLGQFNYGYTF. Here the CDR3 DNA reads TGCGCCAGCAGCTTGGGACAGTTTAACTATGGCTACACCTTC.

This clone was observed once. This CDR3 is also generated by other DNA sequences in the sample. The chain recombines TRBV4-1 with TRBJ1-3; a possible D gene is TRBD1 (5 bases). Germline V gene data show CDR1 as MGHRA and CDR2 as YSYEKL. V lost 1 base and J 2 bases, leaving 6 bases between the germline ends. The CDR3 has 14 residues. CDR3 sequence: CASSQAGAGNTIYF. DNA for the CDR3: TGCGCCAGCAGCCAAGCGGGGGCTGGAAACACCATATATTTT.

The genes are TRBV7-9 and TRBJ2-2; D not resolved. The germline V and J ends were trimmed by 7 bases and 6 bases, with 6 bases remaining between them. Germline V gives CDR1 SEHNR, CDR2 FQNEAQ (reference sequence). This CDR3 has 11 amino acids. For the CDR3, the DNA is TGTGCCAGCAACAAGGCCGGGGAGCTGTTTTTT. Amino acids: CASNKAGELFF.

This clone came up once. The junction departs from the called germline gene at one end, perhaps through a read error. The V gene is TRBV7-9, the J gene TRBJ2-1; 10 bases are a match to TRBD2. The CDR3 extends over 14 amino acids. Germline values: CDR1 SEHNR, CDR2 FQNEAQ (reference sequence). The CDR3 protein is CASSLSSLAGVELF. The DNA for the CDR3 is TGTGCCAGCAGCTTATCCTCTCTAGCGGGAGTAGAACTCTTC.

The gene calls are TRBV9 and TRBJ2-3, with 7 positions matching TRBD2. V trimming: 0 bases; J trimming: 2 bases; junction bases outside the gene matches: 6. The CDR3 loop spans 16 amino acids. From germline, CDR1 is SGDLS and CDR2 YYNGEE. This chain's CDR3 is CASSVAPAGNTDTQYF. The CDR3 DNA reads TGTGCCAGCAGCGTAGCTCCAGCGGGGAACACAGATACGCAGTATTTT.

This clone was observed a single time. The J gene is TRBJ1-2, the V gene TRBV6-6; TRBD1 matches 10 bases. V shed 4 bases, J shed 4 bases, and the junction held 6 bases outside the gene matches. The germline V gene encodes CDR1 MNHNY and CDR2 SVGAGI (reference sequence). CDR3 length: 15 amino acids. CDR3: CASSSGQGGSYGYTF. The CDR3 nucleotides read TGTGCCAGCAGTTCCGGACAGGGGGGAAGCTATGGCTACACCTTC.

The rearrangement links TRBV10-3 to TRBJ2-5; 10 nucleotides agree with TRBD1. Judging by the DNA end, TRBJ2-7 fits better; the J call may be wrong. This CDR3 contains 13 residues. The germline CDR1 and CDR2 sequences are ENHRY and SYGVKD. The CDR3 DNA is TGTGCCAGTACCGGGACAGGGGCCTACGAGCAGTACTTC. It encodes CASTGTGAYEQYF.

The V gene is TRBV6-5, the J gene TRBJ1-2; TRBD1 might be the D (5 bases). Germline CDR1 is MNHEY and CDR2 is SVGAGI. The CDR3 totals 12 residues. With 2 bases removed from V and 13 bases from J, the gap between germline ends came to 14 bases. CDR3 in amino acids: CASSYPGDPGTF. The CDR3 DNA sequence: TGTGCCAGCAGTTACCCCGGGGACCCGGGCACCTTC.

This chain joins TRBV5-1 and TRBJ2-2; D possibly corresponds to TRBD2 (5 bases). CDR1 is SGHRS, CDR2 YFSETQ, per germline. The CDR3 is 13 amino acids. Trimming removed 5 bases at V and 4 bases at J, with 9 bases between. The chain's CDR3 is CASSSGSTGELFF. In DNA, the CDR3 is TGCGCCAGCAGTTCGGGGTCCACCGGGGAGCTGTTTTTT.

CDR3 residues: CASSFMLAGAGELFF. CDR3 in DNA: TGCGCCAGCAGCTTTATGCTAGCGGGAGCCGGGGAGCTGTTTTTT. The chain uses TRBV5-1 and TRBJ2-2, with 10 nucleotides matching TRBD2. Unmatched junction bases numbered 4, after V lost 2 bases and J lost 6 bases. The V gene's germline CDR1 is SGHRS and CDR2 YFSETQ. This CDR3 has 15 amino acids.

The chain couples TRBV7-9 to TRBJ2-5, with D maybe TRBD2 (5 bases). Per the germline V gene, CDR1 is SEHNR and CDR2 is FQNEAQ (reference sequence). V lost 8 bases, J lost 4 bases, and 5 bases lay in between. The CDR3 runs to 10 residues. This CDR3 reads CASRGETQYF. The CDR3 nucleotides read TGTGCCAGCCGGGGAGAGACCCAGTACTTC. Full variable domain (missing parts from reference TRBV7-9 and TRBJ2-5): DTGVSQNPRHKITKRGQNVTFRCDPISEHNRLYWYRQTLGQGPEFLTYFQNEAQLEKSRLLSDRFSAERPKGSFSTLEIQRTEQGDSAMYLCASRGETQYFGPGTRLLVL.

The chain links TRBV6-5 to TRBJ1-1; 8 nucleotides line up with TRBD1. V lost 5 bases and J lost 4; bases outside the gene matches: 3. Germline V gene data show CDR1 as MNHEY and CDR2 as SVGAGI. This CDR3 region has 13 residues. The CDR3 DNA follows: TGTGCCAGCAGTCAGGGGGCCGTCACTGAAGCTTTCTTT. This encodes CASSQGAVTEAFF.

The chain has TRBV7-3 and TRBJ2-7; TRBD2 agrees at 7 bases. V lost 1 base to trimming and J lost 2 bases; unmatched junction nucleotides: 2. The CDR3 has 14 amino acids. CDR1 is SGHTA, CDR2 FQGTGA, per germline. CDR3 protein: CASSLKAGAYEQYF. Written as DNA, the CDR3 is TGTGCCAGCAGCTTAAAGGCGGGGGCCTACGAGCAGTACTTC.

CDR3 residues: CASSSTKALTGAPVYGYTF. The CDR3 DNA reads TGCGCCAGCAGCTCCACCAAGGCCTTGACAGGGGCGCCCGTCTATGGCTACACCTTC. This chain links TRBV5-1 with TRBJ1-2, with 8 bases identical to TRBD1. Germline V gives CDR1 SGHRS, CDR2 YFSETQ. V was pared by 3 bases and J by 4 bases, with 20 bases of the junction left unmatched. This CDR3 has 19 residues.